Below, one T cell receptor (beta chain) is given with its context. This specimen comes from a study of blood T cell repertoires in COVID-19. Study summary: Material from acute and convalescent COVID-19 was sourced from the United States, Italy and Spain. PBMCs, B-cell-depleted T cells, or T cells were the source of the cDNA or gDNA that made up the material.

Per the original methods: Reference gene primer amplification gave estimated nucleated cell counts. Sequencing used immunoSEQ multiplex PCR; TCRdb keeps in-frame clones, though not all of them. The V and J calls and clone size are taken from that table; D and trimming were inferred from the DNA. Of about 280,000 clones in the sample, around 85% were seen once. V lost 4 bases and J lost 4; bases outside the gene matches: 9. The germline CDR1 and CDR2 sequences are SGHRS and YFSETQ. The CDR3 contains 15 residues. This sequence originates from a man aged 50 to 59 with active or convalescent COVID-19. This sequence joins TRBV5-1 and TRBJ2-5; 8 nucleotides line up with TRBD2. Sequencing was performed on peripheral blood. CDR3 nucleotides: TGCGCCAGCAGCCCGGGGGGGCGGGAACGAGAGACCCAGTACTTC. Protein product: CASSPGGRERETQYF.